One and the same sample provided the 21 T cell receptor beta chains below, sequenced in a study of a mutant IDH1 vaccine in newly diagnosed glioma. Repertoires were generated with immunoSEQ multiplex PCR, while TCRdb's copy carries only in-frame clones and drops some. The sample has 90,000 to 95,000 clones; about four fifths are singletons. Specified time point: baseline, week 1 (first vaccination visit). Regarding treatment: pre-vaccination baseline after standard-of-care therapy. This material consisted of PBMCs, taken from a glioma patient treated with radiotherapy, temozolomide or both. These receptors were collected from a woman aged 45-65 years with glioma.

The chain recombines TRBV2 with TRBJ2-7, with no clear D. CDR1 and CDR2 (germline): SNHLY, FYNNEI. The CDR3 has 13 amino acids. Trimming took 0 bases from V and 6 from J, leaving 9 bases between them. The CDR3 DNA is TGTGCCAGCAGTGAAGCAGAGGATGCCGAGCAGTACTTC. Protein sequence: CASSEAEDAEQYF.

The chain recombines TRBV27 with TRBJ1-1, with 7 nucleotides matching TRBD1. The V segment lost 5 bases and the J segment 4 bases; nucleotides outside the gene matches: 4. The CDR3 spans 13 residues. Per germline, CDR1 MNHEY and CDR2 SMNVEV (reference sequence). The CDR3 coding sequence is TGTGCCAGCAGTCCGTCAGGGGGCACTGAAGCTTTCTTT. Its translation: CASSPSGGTEAFF.

This chain joins TRBV4-1 and TRBJ2-3, with D perhaps assigned TRBD1 or TRBD2 (5 bases each). The CDR3 is made up of 16 amino acids. The V gene's germline CDR1 is MGHRA and CDR2 YSYEKL. Trimming took 5 bases from V and 6 from J, leaving 21 bases between them. The CDR3 DNA sequence: TGCGCCAGCAGCACCAGGACGGGGCCACTTCGGGATACGCAGTATTTT. Its protein product is CASSTRTGPLRDTQYF.

This clone was seen more than once but under ten times. The chain recombines TRBV5-1 with TRBJ1-5, with D maybe TRBD1 (5 bases). In germline, CDR1 is SGHRS, CDR2 YFSETQ. The ends were cut back, 9 bases at V and 6 bases at J, with 22 bases in the middle. This CDR3 contains 15 residues. The CDR3 loop is CATMGRGPRIQPQHF. DNA for the CDR3: TGCGCCACCATGGGCCGGGGACCCAGGATTCAGCCCCAGCATTTT. The full variable domain, in which reference TRBV5-1 and TRBJ1-5 provide the parts outside the CDR3, is KAGVTQTPRYLIKTRGQQVTLSCSPISGHRSVSWYQQTPGQGLQFLFEYFSETQRNKGNFPGRFSGRQFSNSRSEMNVSTLELGDSALYLCATMGRGPRIQPQHFGDGTRLSIL.

J is TRBJ2-2 and V is TRBV7-9; the D gene is possibly TRBD1 (6 bases). V gave up 0 bases and J gave up 5 bases, with 19 bases separating them. CDR1 and CDR2 from the germline V gene are SEHNR and FQNEAQ (reference sequence). The CDR3 has 18 residues. The CDR3 loop is CASSLAREQGKGTGELFF. The CDR3 nucleotides are TGTGCCAGCAGCTTAGCCCGAGAACAGGGTAAAGGAACCGGGGAGCTGTTTTTT.

This chain joins TRBV4-2 and TRBJ1-2; D not certain. The V gene lost 0 bases and the J gene lost 2 bases, with 10 bases spanning the gap. Germline V CDR1 and CDR2: LGHNA, YNFKEQ. The CDR3 length is 15 residues. The CDR3 DNA reads TGTGCCAGCAGCCAAGATAGGACGTTCAACTATGGCTACACCTTC. This codes for CASSQDRTFNYGYTF.

The chain combines TRBV5-1 with TRBJ2-3; 10 nucleotides agree with TRBD1. From germline, CDR1 is SGHRS and CDR2 YFSETQ. V gave up 7 bases and J gave up 2 bases; unmatched junction bases: 7. CDR3 size: 15 residues. The CDR3 sequence: CASEDRGRPTDTQYF. The CDR3 DNA reads TGCGCCAGCGAGGACAGGGGGAGGCCCACAGATACGCAGTATTTT.

The chain uses TRBV6-5 and TRBJ2-1, with 12 positions matching TRBD2. With V trimmed by 4 bases and J by 4 bases, 5 bases remained unmatched. Germline assignment: CDR1 MNHEY and CDR2 SVGAGI. The CDR3 totals 16 residues. CDR3 DNA sequence: TGTGCCAGCAGTTTGACTAGCGGGGGAGAATACAATGAGCAGTTCTTC. Amino acid sequence: CASSLTSGGEYNEQFF.

V usage is TRBV7-9 and J usage is TRBJ2-5; a weak D match, TRBD2 (5 bases). The germline V gene encodes CDR1 SEHNR and CDR2 FQNEAQ (reference sequence). The CDR3 sequence is 12 residues long. Trimming cost V 4 bases and J 4 bases, with 7 bases left between them. CDR3 region: CASSSGGETQYF. CDR3 in DNA: TGTGCCAGCAGCTCAGGAGGAGAGACCCAGTACTTC.

The rearrangement links TRBV7-8 to TRBJ2-7; TRBD1 agrees at 7 bases. The CDR3 is made up of 16 amino acids. The V gene's germline CDR1 is SGHVS and CDR2 FQNEAQ. Unmatched junction bases numbered 14, after V lost 3 bases and J lost 6 bases. For the CDR3, the DNA is TGTGCCAGCAGCTTCAGCAAGACAGGGATAATAAGCGAGCAGTACTTC. Translated, it gives CASSFSKTGIISEQYF. The full variable domain, with the rest looked up from reference TRBV7-8 and TRBJ2-7, is GAGVSQSPRYKVAKRGQDVALRCDPISGHVSLFWYQQALGQGPEFLTYFQNEAQLDKSGLPSDRFFAERPEGSVSTLKIQRTQQEDSAVYLCASSFSKTGIISEQYFGPGTRLTVT.

The rearrangement links TRBV29-1 to TRBJ1-1; no clear D. Trimming took off 5 bases at V and 10 bases at J, with 11 bases between the two ends. Germline V gene lookup returns CDR1 SQVTM and CDR2 ANQGSEA. CDR3 length: 10 residues. The CDR3 region is CSVMEHAAFF. Here the CDR3 DNA reads TGCAGCGTTATGGAGCACGCAGCTTTCTTT. The full variable domain, its missing parts supplied by reference TRBV29-1 and TRBJ1-1, is SAVISQKPSRDICQRGTSLTIQCQVDSQVTMMFWYRQQPGQSLTLIATANQGSEATYESGFVIDKFPISRPNLTFSTLTVSNMSPEDSSIYLCSVMEHAAFFGQGTRLTVV.

The chain links TRBV5-1 to TRBJ1-1; 9 nucleotides align to TRBD1. V lost 4 bases, J lost 2 bases, and 9 bases stayed unmatched. The CDR3 loop spans 16 amino acids. In germline, CDR1 is SGHRS, CDR2 YFSETQ. Here the CDR3 reads CASSPGTGKLNTEAFF. CDR3 DNA sequence: TGCGCCAGCAGCCCCGGGACAGGGAAACTAAACACTGAAGCTTTCTTT.

The chain combines TRBV5-4 with TRBJ1-6; maybe TRBD1 (5 bases). The CDR3 is made up of 15 amino acids. Trimming stripped 0 bases from V and 3 bases from J, with 7 bases between. The germline V gene encodes CDR1 SGHNT and CDR2 YYREEE (reference sequence). This chain's CDR3 is CASSLDRIYNSPLHF. CDR3 in DNA: TGTGCCAGCAGCTTGGACAGGATCTATAATTCACCCCTCCACTTT.

The sample holds one count of this clone. V and J are TRBV6-1 and TRBJ1-5; no definite D call. The CDR3 has 16 amino acids. V gave up 2 bases and J gave up 2 bases, with 13 bases separating them. The germline V gene has CDR1 MNHNS and CDR2 SASEGT. The CDR3 region has the DNA TGTGCCAGCAGTGAATTCTCGACGGGAGGCAATCAGCCCCAGCATTTT. This translates into CASSEFSTGGNQPQHF.

The V and J genes are TRBV5-4 and TRBJ1-3; possibly TRBD1 for D (6 bases). Trimming shortened V by 4 bases and J by 0 bases, and 14 bases separated the two germline ends. Germline V CDR1 and CDR2: SGHNT, YYREEE (reference sequence). CDR3 size: 16 residues. CDR3: CASSPGQSDSGNTIYF. In DNA form, the CDR3 reads TGTGCCAGCAGCCCTGGACAGAGCGACTCTGGAAACACCATATATTTT.

The rearrangement links TRBV4-1 to TRBJ1-5, with TRBD1 matching 7 bases. Germline loops: CDR1 MGHRA, CDR2 YSYEKL. The CDR3 consists of 15 residues. The junction had 6 bases not matched to a gene; V was cut back by 1 base and J by 6 bases. CDR3 sequence: CASSQVDREGQPQHF. CDR3 sequence (DNA): TGCGCCAGCAGCCAAGTCGACAGGGAGGGTCAGCCCCAGCATTTT.

The rearrangement uses TRBV5-8 and TRBJ2-2; D gene ambiguous. CDR3 length: 13 residues. Between the trimmed V and J ends, which lost 4 bases and 6 bases, there was a span of 10 bases. Germline V gene lookup returns CDR1 SGHTS and CDR2 YDEGEE. The CDR3 region is CASSPLPAGELFF. CDR3 DNA sequence: TGTGCCAGCAGCCCCCTCCCGGCCGGGGAGCTGTTTTTT.

The chain is built from TRBV5-1 and TRBJ2-2, with D hard to call. The V end was cut by 4 bases, the J end by 8 bases, with 9 bases between. The CDR3 covers 12 residues. CDR1 and CDR2 from the germline V gene are SGHRS and YFSETQ. In DNA, the CDR3 is TGCGCCAGCAGCCGCGAGAGGGGGGAGCTGTTTTTT. Translating it yields CASSRERGELFF. Based on the CDR3 plus reference TRBV5-1 and TRBJ2-2, the full variable domain is KAGVTQTPRYLIKTRGQQVTLSCSPISGHRSVSWYQQTPGQGLQFLFEYFSETQRNKGNFPGRFSGRQFSNSRSEMNVSTLELGDSALYLCASSRERGELFFGEGSRLTVL.

This sequence joins TRBV9 and TRBJ1-1; a weak D match, TRBD1 (6 bases). Looked up from germline, CDR1 is SGDLS and CDR2 is YYNGEE. The CDR3 runs to 13 residues. Between the trimmed V and J ends, which lost 3 bases and 8 bases, there was a span of 14 bases. The CDR3 loop is CASSEMDSVEAFF. CDR3 bases: TGTGCCAGCAGCGAGATGGACAGCGTCGAAGCTTTCTTT.

The gene calls are TRBV9 and TRBJ2-5, with 11 positions matching TRBD2. Germline trimming cut 4 bases from V and 1 base from J; bases unmatched to any gene: 15. The CDR3 is made up of 19 amino acids. Germline CDR1 and CDR2: SGDLS and YYNGEE. DNA for the CDR3: TGTGCCAGCAGCTACCGAGGGGCTAGCGGGGGGTCTTTCCAAGAGACCCAGTACTTC. Translated: CASSYRGASGGSFQETQYF.

The chain links TRBV7-2 to TRBJ2-7, with D possibly matching TRBD1 (6 bases). Germline CDR1 reads SGHTA; CDR2 reads FQGNSA. V was clipped by 3 bases and J by 3 bases, with 15 bases between them. This CDR3 comprises 15 residues. For the CDR3, the DNA is TGTGCCAGCAGCTTTCTGACAGGCGCTCTCTACGAGCAGTACTTC. Translating it yields CASSFLTGALYEQYF.